The 17 T cell receptor beta chains given below trace back to one sample, sequenced in a study of tumor-infiltrating lymphocytes in primary liver carcinoma. Priming with a constant-region primer yielded TCR beta cDNA from 450 to 600 ng total RNA. Generation of the TCR beta libraries relied on three nested multiplex PCR rounds using slightly modified ARM-PCR. TRBV1-TRBV30 forward primers paired with a C-beta reverse primer were used in the first two PCR rounds, which ran roughly 10 cycles each. TCRdb ran MiXCR on the multiplex PCR reads and lists one entry per CDR3 protein. This sample has hundreds of thousands of distinct CDR3 sequences, with 45% to 70% found just once. Unsorted whole blood yielded the blood RNA, and germline DNA was also extracted. Specimen: peripheral blood. These receptors were collected from a woman in her 30s with primary liver carcinoma and hepatitis B virus infection.

This rearrangement joins TRBV6-5 to TRBJ2-1, with D possibly TRBD2 on 6 matching bases. From germline, CDR1 is MNHEY and CDR2 SVGAGI. V lost 3 bases to trimming and J lost 6 bases, with 12 bases between them. The CDR3 sequence is 14 residues long. CDR3 loop: CASSYRTTGNEQFF. CDR3 bases: TGTGCCAGCAGTTATCGGACTACCGGCAATGAGCAGTTCTTC.

Of note for this clonotype: One end of the junction varies from germline; a read error may be responsible. The rearrangement uses TRBV11-3 and TRBJ2-4; D not resolved. There are 15 residues in the CDR3. Germline CDR1 is SGHNT and CDR2 is YENEEA. The CDR3 here is CASSITVGAKNIQHF. The DNA of the CDR3 is TGTGCCAGCAGTATAACGGTGGGTGCCAAAAACATTCAGCACTTC.

V gene TRBV4-1 combines with J gene TRBJ1-2; D gene uncertain. Trimming removed 1 base from V and 7 bases from J, with 13 bases in between. The germline V gene has CDR1 MGHRA and CDR2 YSYEKL. The CDR3 spans 14 residues. CDR3 region: CASSQVGFLGGYTF. In nucleotides, the CDR3 is TGCGCCAGCAGCCAAGTAGGATTCTTGGGTGGCTACACCTTC.

This clonotype was picked up many times. This rearrangement joins TRBV4-3 to TRBJ2-2; 10 bases are a match to TRBD2. CDR3 size: 16 residues. Germline CDR1 and CDR2: LGHNA and YSLEER. V lost 4 bases, J lost 4 bases, and 6 bases stayed unmatched. This chain's CDR3 is CASSLASGSFTGELFF. The CDR3 region has the DNA TGCGCCAGCAGCCTCGCTAGCGGGAGCTTCACCGGGGAGCTGTTTTTT.

The rearrangement links TRBV7-8 to TRBJ2-7; 10 bases match TRBD2. This CDR3 spans 16 amino acids. V lost 0 bases, J lost 2 bases, and 4 bases stayed unmatched. In germline, CDR1 is SGHVS, CDR2 FQNEAQ. This CDR3 is CASSLAGTSDAYEQYF. CDR3 coding DNA: TGTGCCAGCAGCTTAGCCGGGACTAGCGATGCCTACGAGCAGTACTTC.

The DNA for the CDR3 is TGTGCCAGCAGCTTACTGGGGAACCAAGAGACCCAGTACTTC. It translates to CASSLLGNQETQYF. V is TRBV7-9 and J is TRBJ2-5; D is uncertain. Looked up from germline, CDR1 is SEHNR and CDR2 is FQNEAQ (reference sequence). The CDR3 is made up of 14 amino acids. V shed 2 bases and J shed 0 bases, with 7 bases lying between them.

This clonotype came up many times. The V call is TRBV29-1, the J call TRBJ2-3; TRBD2 aligns across 16 bases. The V and J ends lost 5 bases and 4 bases, in that order; junction bases with no gene match: 6. Germline V gives CDR1 SQVTM, CDR2 ANQGSEA. The CDR3 has 16 residues. The CDR3 DNA is TGCAGCGTTCCACCGGGACTAGCGGGAGGGTCAGATACGCAGTATTTT. This sequence encodes CSVPPGLAGGSDTQYF.

At least ten counts were recorded for this clonotype. The J gene is TRBJ2-7, the V gene TRBV6-6, with unresolved D. The V and J ends lost 5 bases and 6 bases respectively, with 8 bases between them. The CDR3 totals 11 residues. Germline-derived CDR1 and CDR2 are MNHNY and SVGAGI (reference sequence). The CDR3 nucleotides read TGTGCCAGCAGTGTCGCCGGCGAGCAGTACTTC. Translated: CASSVAGEQYF.

In regard to this clonotype: One base away lies a much larger clone, so this may be a sequencing read error. The missing conserved phenylalanine or tryptophan at the end of this CDR3 makes a read error likely. The chain employs TRBV12-3 or TRBV12-4 and TRBJ2-1, with unresolved D. The CDR3 covers 12 residues. The V end lost 3 bases, the J end lost 6 bases, and 6 bases lay between the germline ends. The CDR3 DNA reads as TGTGCCAGCAGTTTGTATAGCAATGAGCAGTTCATC. This encodes CASSLYSNEQFI.

J is TRBJ2-7 and V is TRBV5-4, with D uncertain. V lost 0 bases and J 6 bases, leaving 16 bases between the germline ends. Germline CDR1 reads SGHNT; CDR2 reads YYREEE (reference sequence). This CDR3 spans 15 amino acids. The CDR3 coding sequence is TGTGCCAGCAGCTTGGAAACCGTTACCCGTGGCGAGCAGTACTTC. Its protein product is CASSLETVTRGEQYF. Using reference TRBV5-4 and TRBJ2-7 for the parts outside the CDR3, the full variable domain is ETGVTQSPTHLIKTRGQQVTLRCSSQSGHNTVSWYQQALGQGPQFIFQYYREEENGRGNFPPRFSGLQFPNYSSELNVNALELDDSALYLCASSLETVTRGEQYFGPGTRLTVT.

This chain links TRBV4-1 with TRBJ2-3; possible D gene TRBD1, 7 bases. The germline CDR1 and CDR2 sequences are MGHRA and YSYEKL. V lost 1 base, J lost 5 bases, and 19 bases lay in between. The CDR3 runs 17 residues. Here the CDR3 DNA reads TGCGCCAGCAGCCAAGTTCTCAACCAGGGGGGTGGAGATACGCAGTATTTT. Its protein product is CASSQVLNQGGGDTQYF.

In the case of this clonotype: At one boundary the junction diverges from the germline segment, which might be a read error. The rearrangement links TRBV11-2 to TRBJ2-1; 9 bases agree with TRBD2. In germline, CDR1 is SGHAT, CDR2 FQNNGV. The CDR3 extends over 14 amino acids. CDR3 region: CTSSWGLAGSGQFF. The DNA for the CDR3 is TGTACCAGCAGCTGGGGTCTAGCGGGGTCTGGGCAGTTCTTC.

The chain couples TRBV6-1 to TRBJ2-6; D ambiguous. The CDR3 contains 18 residues. V lost 6 bases and J 0 bases, leaving 18 bases between the germline ends. The germline V gene has CDR1 MNHNS and CDR2 SASEGT. The DNA for the CDR3 is TGTGCCAGCAGGTCTGGCCGGATCCTCTCCTCTGGGGCCAACGTCCTGACTTTC. Translation gives CASRSGRILSSGANVLTF.

This clonotype was found a few times. The V and J genes are TRBV6-5 and TRBJ1-1; no firm D call. Germline V gene sequence: CDR1 MNHEY, CDR2 SVGAGI. Deletions cut 2 bases from V and 5 bases from J, with 6 bases between. The CDR3 length is 12 residues. The chain's CDR3 is CASSYTGTEAFF. For the CDR3, the DNA is TGTGCCAGCAGTTACACCGGAACTGAAGCTTTCTTT.

This sequence joins TRBV13 and TRBJ2-1, with 10 bases aligning to TRBD2. J gave up 10 bases and V 5 bases, and 14 bases lay outside the gene matches. CDR3 length: 16 amino acids. Germline CDR1 PRHDT, CDR2 FYEKMQ (reference sequence). The CDR3 DNA follows: TGTGCCAGCAGCCCCAGGGTAGCGGGAGGCTCCAGGGAGCAGTTCTTC. Its protein is CASSPRVAGGSREQFF.

The chain carries TRBV2 and TRBJ1-2; TRBD1 matches at 7 bases. The CDR3 runs 14 residues. The junction had 6 bases not matched to a gene; V was cut back by 7 bases and J by 1 base. CDR1 SNHLY and CDR2 FYNNEI come from the germline V gene. DNA of the CDR3: TGTGCCAGCACGGAGGGGGCCAATAACTATGGCTACACCTTC. This encodes CASTEGANNYGYTF.

For this clonotype: One end of the junction does not line up with germline, which may come from a read error. The chain couples TRBV11-2 to TRBJ2-2; D call uncertain. The CDR3 runs to 15 residues. Germline CDR1 and CDR2: SGHAT and FQNNGV. The CDR3 sequence: CVSSLDLRVDRWLFF. CDR3 DNA sequence: TGTGTCAGCAGCTTAGATCTTAGGGTTGATCGCTGGTTGTTTTTT.